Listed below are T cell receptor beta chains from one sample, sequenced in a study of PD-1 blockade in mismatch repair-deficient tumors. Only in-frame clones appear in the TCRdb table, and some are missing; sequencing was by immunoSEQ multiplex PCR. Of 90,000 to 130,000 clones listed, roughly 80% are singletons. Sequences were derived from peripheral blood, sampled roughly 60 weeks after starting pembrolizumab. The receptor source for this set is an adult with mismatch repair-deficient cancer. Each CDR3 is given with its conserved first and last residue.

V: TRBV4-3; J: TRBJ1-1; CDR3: CASSLQGGAEAFF
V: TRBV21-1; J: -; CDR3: CASRGVRPAYEQYF
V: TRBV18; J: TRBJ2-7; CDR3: CASSGTSGEISSYEQYF
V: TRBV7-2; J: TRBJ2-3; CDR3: CASSFAGTSGSSTDTQYF
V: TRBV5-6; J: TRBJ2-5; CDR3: CASSLVQTETQYF
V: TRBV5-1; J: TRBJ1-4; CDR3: CASSSGGAVNEKLFF
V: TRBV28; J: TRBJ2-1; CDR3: CASVGTSVLNEQFF
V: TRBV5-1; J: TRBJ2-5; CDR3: CASSLATETQYF
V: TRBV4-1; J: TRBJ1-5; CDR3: CASSQGQGARQPQHF
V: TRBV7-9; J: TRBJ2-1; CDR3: CASSLTRDDEQFF
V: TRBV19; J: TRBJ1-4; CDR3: CASSTGMGEKLFF
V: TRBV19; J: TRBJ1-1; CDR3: CASSTHRVSGTEAFF
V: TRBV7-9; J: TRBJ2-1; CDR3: CASSPPGRGLYNEQFF
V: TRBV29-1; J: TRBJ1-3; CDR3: CSVRVSGNTIYF
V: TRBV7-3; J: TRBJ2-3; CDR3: CASSFGGTDTQYF
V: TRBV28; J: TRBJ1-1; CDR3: CASSYIWGLNTEAFF
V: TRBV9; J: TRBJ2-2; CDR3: CASSVEISGELFF
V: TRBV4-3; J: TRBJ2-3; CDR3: CASSQDPPPADTQYF